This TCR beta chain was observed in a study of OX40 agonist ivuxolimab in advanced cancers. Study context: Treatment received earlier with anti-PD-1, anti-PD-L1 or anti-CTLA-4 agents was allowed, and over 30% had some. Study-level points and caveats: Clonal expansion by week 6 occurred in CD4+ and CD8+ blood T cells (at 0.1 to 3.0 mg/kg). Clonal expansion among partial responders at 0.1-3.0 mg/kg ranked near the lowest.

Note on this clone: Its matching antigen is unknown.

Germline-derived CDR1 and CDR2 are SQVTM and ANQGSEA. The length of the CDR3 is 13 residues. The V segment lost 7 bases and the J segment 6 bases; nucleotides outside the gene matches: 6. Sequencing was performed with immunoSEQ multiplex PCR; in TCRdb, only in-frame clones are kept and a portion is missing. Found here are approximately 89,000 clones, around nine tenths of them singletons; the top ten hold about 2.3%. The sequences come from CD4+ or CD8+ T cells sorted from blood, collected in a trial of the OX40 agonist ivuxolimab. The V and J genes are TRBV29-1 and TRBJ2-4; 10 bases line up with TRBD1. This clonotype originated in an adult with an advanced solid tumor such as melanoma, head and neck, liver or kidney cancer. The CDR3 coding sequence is TGCAGCGCCGGACAGGGGGAGGGAAACATTCAGTACTTC. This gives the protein CSAGQGEGNIQYF.